This T cell receptor beta chain was documented in a study of blood T cell repertoires in COVID-19. Study context: Acute and convalescent COVID-19 specimens originated in the United States, Italy and Spain. From T cells, B-cell-depleted T cells, or PBMCs came the material, which was cDNA or gDNA.

Authors' methods: The authors estimated nucleated cell counts from reference gene primer amplification. This table comes from immunoSEQ multiplex PCR, and its TCRdb copy is limited to in-frame clones, with some not included. Clone size and the V and J calls come from that table; the DNA yielded D and trimming. The sample has about 300,000 clones, 83% seen once; the top ten hold 8.5% to 9.5%. The origin of this receptor is a woman in her 50s who had recovered from COVID-19. The source material was peripheral blood.

The CDR3 sequence: CASSRLAGGPTGELFF. The CDR3 DNA follows: TGCGCCAGCAGCCGACTAGCGGGAGGCCCCACCGGGGAGCTGTTTTTT. This sequence joins TRBV4-3 and TRBJ2-2; TRBD2 agrees at 13 bases. The V segment lost 4 bases and the J segment 4 bases; nucleotides outside the gene matches: 3. The CDR3 is made up of 16 amino acids. Germline CDR1 is LGHNA and CDR2 is YSLEER.